These 17 T cell receptor beta chains were sequenced from one sample in a study of blood T cell repertoires in COVID-19 (TCRdb year 2020). The library was built by means of the immunoSEQ multiplex PCR assay. TCRdb carries this immuneACCESS record with in-frame sequences only. Its versions omit some clonotypes, under half of them owing to an unresolved V gene in the studies checked, with the rest unexplained. The table for this sample lists about 330,000 clones; approximately 88% of them were counted only once. The ten largest make up under 4.5% of the sample. Sequencing was carried out using peripheral blood. Every receptor here comes from a woman between 50 and 59 years old with active or convalescent COVID-19.

CDR3 region: CASSLGGTAFTDTQYF. CDR3 DNA: TGCGCCAGCAGCTTGGGGGGGACAGCATTCACAGATACGCAGTATTTT. The J gene is TRBJ2-3, the V gene TRBV5-1; 7 nucleotides line up with TRBD1. The CDR3 has 16 residues. J gave up 2 bases and V 0 bases, and 6 bases lay outside the gene matches. CDR1 is SGHRS and CDR2 is YFSETQ in the germline V gene.

The chain employs TRBV5-1 and TRBJ2-5, with 14 nucleotides matching TRBD2. V lost 4 bases and J lost 5; bases outside the gene matches: 4. Germline-derived CDR1 and CDR2 are SGHRS and YFSETQ. This CDR3 comprises 15 residues. Here the CDR3 reads CASSLWTSGGETQYF. The CDR3 coding sequence is TGCGCCAGCAGCCTCTGGACTAGCGGGGGGGAGACCCAGTACTTC.

The CDR3 sequence is CASSVHEGGNYGYTF. The CDR3 DNA reads as TGCGCCAGCAGCGTCCACGAGGGGGGGAACTATGGCTACACCTTC. This chain uses TRBV5-1 with TRBJ1-2, with D possibly TRBD1 on 6 matching bases. The CDR3 totals 15 residues. V lost 4 bases and J lost 2, with 15 bases in between. Looked up from germline, CDR1 is SGHRS and CDR2 is YFSETQ.

The rearrangement joins TRBV7-9 to TRBJ2-3, with a weak D call TRBD1 (5 bases). Trimming stripped 2 bases from V and 1 base from J, with 10 bases between. The CDR3 contains 15 residues. CDR1 and CDR2 from the germline V gene are SEHNR and FQNEAQ (reference sequence). The DNA of the CDR3 is TGTGCCAGCAGCTTAAGCCTAGGGGGCACAGATACGCAGTATTTT. Its translation is CASSLSLGGTDTQYF.

The CDR3: CASSEGQGAFYEKLFF. CDR3 coding DNA: TGCGCCAGCAGCGAGGGACAGGGGGCGTTTTATGAAAAACTGTTTTTT. The J gene is TRBJ1-4, the V gene TRBV5-1, with 12 bases lining up with TRBD1. The CDR3 extends over 16 amino acids. After removal of 4 bases from V and 6 bases from J, the junction contained 7 bases not matched to a gene. Germline CDR1 reads SGHRS; CDR2 reads YFSETQ.

This clone was recorded only once. The chain joins TRBV18 to TRBJ2-3; TRBD2 matches at 10 bases. Germline V gene sequence: CDR1 KGHSH, CDR2 LQKENI. This CDR3 is built from 15 residues. Trimming took 4 bases from V and 1 from J; bases not matched to a gene: 2. The CDR3: CASSQLAGGTDTQYF. The CDR3 nucleotides read TGTGCCAGCTCACAGCTAGCGGGGGGCACAGATACGCAGTATTTT.

The chain joins TRBV3-1 (or the pseudogene TRBV3-2) to TRBJ2-2, with TRBD1 matching over 9 bases. The CDR3 has 15 residues. CDR1 is LGHDT and CDR2 is YNNKEL in the germline V gene (reference sequence). V dropped 5 bases and J dropped 5; count of bases not matched to a gene: 6. CDR3 sequence reads: CASSYRTGATGELFF. DNA for the CDR3: TGTGCCAGCAGCTACAGGACAGGGGCGACCGGGGAGCTGTTTTTT.

J is TRBJ2-7 and V is TRBV5-1; 7 nucleotides match TRBD1. V lost 3 bases to trimming and J lost 6 bases; unmatched junction nucleotides: 12. CDR3 length: 15 amino acids. Germline V lookup: CDR1 SGHRS, CDR2 YFSETQ. CDR3 nucleotide sequence: TGCGCCAGCAGCTGGCTAACAGGGGCCGGGTTCGAGCAGTACTTC. Protein sequence: CASSWLTGAGFEQYF.

This chain joins TRBV7-9 and TRBJ2-7; 10 bases map to TRBD1. With V trimmed by 5 bases and J by 4 bases, 11 bases remained unmatched. This CDR3 region has 16 residues. Germline values: CDR1 SEHNR, CDR2 FQNEAQ (reference sequence). The CDR3 spells CASSPHKGQGIYEQYF. The CDR3 region has the DNA TGTGCCAGCAGCCCCCATAAGGGACAGGGGATATACGAGCAGTACTTC.

This clone turned up a few times. The chain combines TRBV5-6 with TRBJ1-2; tentatively, D is TRBD1 (5 bases). V lost 2 bases and J 4 bases, leaving 12 bases between the germline ends. This CDR3 is built from 14 residues. Germline V gives CDR1 SGHDT, CDR2 YYEEEE. CDR3 bases: TGTGCCAGCAGCTTACCAGGGAGGGGCTATGGCTACACCTTC. Translating gives CASSLPGRGYGYTF.

This clone showed up just a few times. This chain links TRBV30 with TRBJ2-2, with D unclear. This CDR3 spans 12 amino acids. The germline V gene has CDR1 GTSNPN and CDR2 SVGIG (reference sequence). The V and J ends lost 7 bases and 5 bases respectively, with 11 bases between them. The CDR3 is CASGVGTGELFF. The CDR3, as DNA: TGTGCCTCCGGCGTCGGGACCGGGGAGCTGTTTTTT.

The genes are TRBV18 and TRBJ2-4, with D perhaps matching TRBD2 (6 bases). Germline lookup yields CDR1 KGHSH and CDR2 LQKENI. The CDR3 covers 17 residues. V was trimmed by 6 bases and J by 0 bases, leaving 18 bases between them. The CDR3 DNA sequence: TGTGCCAGCTCCCGGAGGGTCGACGAGCTAGCCAAAAACATTCAGTACTTC. It encodes CASSRRVDELAKNIQYF.

The rearrangement uses TRBV27 and TRBJ1-2; 7 positions match TRBD1. V lost 4 bases and J lost 4; bases outside the gene matches: 6. Germline V gene data show CDR1 as MNHEY and CDR2 as SMNVEV (reference sequence). The CDR3 has 14 residues. The DNA of the CDR3 is TGTGCCAGCAGTTCCCGGGACAGCCTCTATGGCTACACCTTC. Translation: CASSSRDSLYGYTF.

This clone has only a few counts. This chain uses TRBV27 with TRBJ2-2, with a tentative D call TRBD2 (5 bases). V was clipped by 0 bases and J by 5 bases, with 10 bases between them. The CDR3 has 15 amino acids. The germline V gene has CDR1 MNHEY and CDR2 SMNVEV (reference sequence). CDR3 sequence reads: CASSLSWETTGELFF. The CDR3 DNA reads TGTGCCAGCAGTTTATCGTGGGAGACAACCGGGGAGCTGTTTTTT.

This clone occurred a few times. This rearrangement joins TRBV28 to TRBJ2-1; the match to TRBD1 covers 8 bases. This CDR3 contains 13 residues. The trim removed 5 bases at V and 7 bases at J, leaving 4 bases unmatched. The germline V gene has CDR1 MDHEN and CDR2 SYDVKM. The CDR3 DNA sequence: TGTGCCAGCAGTCGGGACAGGCGGAATGAGCAGTTCTTC. This encodes CASSRDRRNEQFF.

CDR3 coding DNA: TGTGCCAGCAGCCCCACAGGGAGTCGGGGATTGGAGACCCAGTACTTC. This sequence encodes CASSPTGSRGLETQYF. The chain employs TRBV28 and TRBJ2-5, with a weak D call TRBD1 (6 bases). The germline V gene encodes CDR1 MDHEN and CDR2 SYDVKM. Trimming removed 6 bases from V and 5 bases from J, with 22 bases in between. This CDR3 has 16 residues.

This clone showed up just once. The chain combines TRBV10-1 with TRBJ2-7, with a weak D call TRBD2 (6 bases). Trimming removed 3 bases at V and 5 bases at J, with 14 bases between. The CDR3 runs 14 residues. Per germline, CDR1 WNHNN and CDR2 SYGVQD (reference sequence). Written as DNA, the CDR3 is TGCGCCAGCAGTGAAAGGCAGGGAGGCCACGAGCAGTACTTC. It encodes CASSERQGGHEQYF.